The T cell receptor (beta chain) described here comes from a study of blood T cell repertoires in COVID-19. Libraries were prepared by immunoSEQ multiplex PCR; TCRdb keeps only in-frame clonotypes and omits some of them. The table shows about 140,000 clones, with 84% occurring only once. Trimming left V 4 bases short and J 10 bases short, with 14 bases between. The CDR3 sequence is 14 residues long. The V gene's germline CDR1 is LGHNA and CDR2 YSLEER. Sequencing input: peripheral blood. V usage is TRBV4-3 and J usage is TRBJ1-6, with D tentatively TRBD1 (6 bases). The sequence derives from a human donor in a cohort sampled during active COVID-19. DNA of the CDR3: TGCGCCAGCAGCCCAGGGGATGAATGGTCACCCCTCCACTTT. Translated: CASSPGDEWSPLHF.